This entry describes one TCR beta chain. Antigen: not known. Looked up from germline, CDR1 is SQVTM and CDR2 is ANQGSEA. The CDR3 is 13 residues long. V lost 8 bases and J 4 bases, leaving 17 bases between the germline ends. TCRdb's table, derived via immunoSEQ multiplex PCR, lists solely in-frame clones and lacks some. The sample shows roughly 32,000 clones, about 91% of them seen only once. The sample belongs to a study of stem cell transplantation in POMP-related autoinflammatory disease. Study information: CD8+ T cells were low and CD4+ cells naive-skewed before transplant.

General study findings and limits: A trend toward lower repertoire diversity and greater clonality appeared in every analyzed T-cell subset of PRAID patients.

The receptor's source is a human donor with POMP-related autoinflammation and immune dysregulation (PRAID). The chain is built from TRBV29-1 and TRBJ2-5, with D possibly TRBD2 on 5 matching bases. The specimen was CD4+ T cells from PBMCs, collected before stem cell transplantation. The CDR3 coding sequence is TGCAGCACGACTATGGTGGGAATAGAGACCCAGTACTTC. It is translated as CSTTMVGIETQYF. Using reference TRBV29-1 and TRBJ2-5 for the parts outside the CDR3, the full variable domain is SAVISQKPSRDICQRGTSLTIQCQVDSQVTMMFWYRQQPGQSLTLIATANQGSEATYESGFVIDKFPISRPNLTFSTLTVSNMSPEDSSIYLCSTTMVGIETQYFGPGTRLLVL.